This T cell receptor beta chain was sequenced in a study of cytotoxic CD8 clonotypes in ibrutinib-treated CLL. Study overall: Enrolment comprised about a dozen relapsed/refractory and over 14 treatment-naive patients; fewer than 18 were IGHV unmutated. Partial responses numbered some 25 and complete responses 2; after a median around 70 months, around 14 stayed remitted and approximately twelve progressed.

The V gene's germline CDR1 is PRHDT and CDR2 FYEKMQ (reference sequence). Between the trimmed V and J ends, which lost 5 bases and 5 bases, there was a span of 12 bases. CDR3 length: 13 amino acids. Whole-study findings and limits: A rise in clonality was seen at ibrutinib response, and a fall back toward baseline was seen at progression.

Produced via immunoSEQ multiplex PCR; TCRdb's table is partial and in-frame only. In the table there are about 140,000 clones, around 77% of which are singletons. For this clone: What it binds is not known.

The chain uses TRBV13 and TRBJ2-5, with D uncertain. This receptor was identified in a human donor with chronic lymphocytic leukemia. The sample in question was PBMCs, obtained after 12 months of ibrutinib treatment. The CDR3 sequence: CASSALDYETQYF. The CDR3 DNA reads TGTGCCAGCAGCGCTCTAGATTATGAGACCCAGTACTTC.